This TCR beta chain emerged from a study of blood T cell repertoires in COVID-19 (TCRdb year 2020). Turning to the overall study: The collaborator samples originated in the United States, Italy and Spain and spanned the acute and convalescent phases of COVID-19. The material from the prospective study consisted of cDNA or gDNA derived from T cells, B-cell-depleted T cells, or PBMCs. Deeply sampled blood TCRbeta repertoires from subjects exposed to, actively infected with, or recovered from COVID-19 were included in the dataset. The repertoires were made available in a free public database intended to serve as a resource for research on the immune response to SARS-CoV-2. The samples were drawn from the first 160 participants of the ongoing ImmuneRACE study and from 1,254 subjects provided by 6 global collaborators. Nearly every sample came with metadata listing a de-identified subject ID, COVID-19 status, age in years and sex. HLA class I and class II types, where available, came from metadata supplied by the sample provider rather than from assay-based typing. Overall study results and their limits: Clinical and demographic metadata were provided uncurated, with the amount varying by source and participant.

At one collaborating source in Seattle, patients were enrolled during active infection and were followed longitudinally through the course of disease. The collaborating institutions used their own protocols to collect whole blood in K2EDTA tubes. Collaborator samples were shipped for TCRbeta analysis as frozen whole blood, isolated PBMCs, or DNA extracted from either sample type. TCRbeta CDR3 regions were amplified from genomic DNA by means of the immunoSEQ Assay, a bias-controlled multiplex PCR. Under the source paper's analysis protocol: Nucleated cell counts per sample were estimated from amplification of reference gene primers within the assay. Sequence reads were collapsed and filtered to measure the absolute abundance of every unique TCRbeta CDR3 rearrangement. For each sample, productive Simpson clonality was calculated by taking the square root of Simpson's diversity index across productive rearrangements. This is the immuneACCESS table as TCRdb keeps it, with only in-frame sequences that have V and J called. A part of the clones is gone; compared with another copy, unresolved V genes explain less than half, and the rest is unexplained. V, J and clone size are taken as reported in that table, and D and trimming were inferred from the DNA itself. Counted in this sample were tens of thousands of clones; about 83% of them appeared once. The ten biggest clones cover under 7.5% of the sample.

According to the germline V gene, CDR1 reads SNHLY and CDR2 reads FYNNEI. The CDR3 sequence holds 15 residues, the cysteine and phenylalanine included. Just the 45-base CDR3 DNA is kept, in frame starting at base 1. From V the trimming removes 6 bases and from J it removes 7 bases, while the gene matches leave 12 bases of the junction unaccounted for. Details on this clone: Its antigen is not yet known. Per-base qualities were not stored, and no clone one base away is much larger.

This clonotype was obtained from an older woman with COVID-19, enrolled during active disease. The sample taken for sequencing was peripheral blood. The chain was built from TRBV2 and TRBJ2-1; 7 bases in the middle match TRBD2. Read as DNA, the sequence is TGTGCCAGCAGCCCCGACGGAGGCGGGGGTAATGAGCAGTTCTTC. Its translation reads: CASSPDGGGGNEQFF.